Shown below are 7 T cell receptor beta chains from a single sample sequenced in a study of blood T cells in healthy people across ages. Sample-barcoded 5' priming and a J-beta primer mix drove a second PCR of roughly 7 to 11 cycles. TCRdb called the 5' RACE reads again in MiXCR, with one record for every CDR3 protein. This table holds over 300,000 distinct CDR3 sequences, about 49% found once. Material: blood. The receptors derive from a man aged 55 to 69 in good health.

In the case of this clonotype: This sequence may be a read error, since a much larger clone differs from it by one base. The chain recombines TRBV30 with TRBJ1-6; D unresolved. Germline CDR1 reads GTSNPN; CDR2 reads SVGIG (reference sequence). The germline V and J ends were trimmed by 7 bases and 3 bases, with 10 bases remaining between them. The CDR3 spans 13 residues. CDR3 loop: CASRWNYNSPLHF. The DNA for the CDR3 is TGTGCCTCGCGATGGAACTATAATTCACCCCTCCACTTT. Full variable domain (outside the CDR3, taken from reference TRBV30 and TRBJ1-6): SQTIHQWPATLVQPVGSPLSLECTVEGTSNPNLYWYRQAAGRGLQLLFYSVGIGQISSEVPQNLSASRPQDRQFILSSKKLLLSDSGFYLCASRWNYNSPLHFGNGTRLTVT.

V usage is TRBV5-4 and J usage is TRBJ2-5; possible D gene TRBD2, 5 bases. The length of the CDR3 is 14 residues. Trimming removed 0 bases at V and 4 bases at J, with 10 bases between. Germline V gives CDR1 SGHNT, CDR2 YYREEE (reference sequence). In nucleotides, the CDR3 is TGTGCCAGCAGCTTGGGAGACTATGGAGAGACCCAGTACTTC. Translation gives CASSLGDYGETQYF.

The rearrangement joins TRBV12-3 or TRBV12-4 to TRBJ2-1, with 9 bases matching TRBD2. The CDR3 contains 16 residues. With 2 bases clipped from V and 4 bases from J, the junction kept 6 bases outside the gene matches. As DNA, the CDR3 is TGTGCCAGCAGTTTAAGGGGGACTAGCCCATACAATGAGCAGTTCTTC. Its protein product is CASSLRGTSPYNEQFF.

This clonotype was observed a few times. The rearrangement joins TRBV2 to TRBJ2-3; unclear D gene. Germline V gives CDR1 SNHLY, CDR2 FYNNEI. The V end was cut by 8 bases, the J end by 4 bases, with 10 bases between. This CDR3 region has 12 residues. In nucleotides, the CDR3 is TGTGCCAGCGACCCCAACGCAGATACGCAGTATTTT. Protein: CASDPNADTQYF.

The rearrangement uses TRBV7-8 and TRBJ2-1; D unresolved. The CDR3 spans 15 residues. The germline gives CDR1 SGHVS, CDR2 FQNEAQ. The V end lost 5 bases, the J end lost 5 bases, and 16 bases lay between the germline ends. The CDR3 region has the DNA TGTGCCAGCAGCGAAAACCTAGGCTCGCACAATGAGCAGTTCTTC. Translating it yields CASSENLGSHNEQFF.

Comments on this clonotype: One end of the junction is discordant with germline, which a read error may explain. V gene TRBV13 combines with J gene TRBJ2-5; D unresolved. The CDR3 is 14 amino acids. Germline V gene lookup returns CDR1 PRHDT and CDR2 FYEKMQ (reference sequence). The DNA for the CDR3 is TGTGCCAGCAGCTTATCATGGCGCGAAGAGGCCCAGTACTTC. It codes for CASSLSWREEAQYF.

The rearrangement uses TRBV25-1 and TRBJ1-2; D unresolved. CDR1 is MGHDK, CDR2 SYGVNS, per germline. With 3 bases removed from V and 1 base from J, the gap between germline ends came to 9 bases. The CDR3 spans 14 residues. This chain's CDR3 is CASSEPGYNYGYTF. The CDR3 DNA follows: TGTGCCAGCAGTGAGCCAGGATATAACTATGGCTACACCTTC.